The next 28 T cell receptor beta chains were all read from a single sample in a study of monozygotic twins with inflammatory bowel disease. TCRdb re-called the 5' RACE reads and gives one entry per CDR3 protein, without DNA. The repertoire shows fewer than 450,000 distinct CDR3 sequences; the top ten hold around 2.6%. The source material was blood. The receptor source for this set is a human donor with ulcerative colitis or Crohn's disease, or a healthy co-twin of an affected twin (not recorded which).

This chain joins TRBV20-1 and TRBJ2-5. The CDR3 contains 13 residues. CDR1 and CDR2 from the germline V gene are DFQATT and SNEGSKA (reference sequence). The chain's CDR3 is CSALRRGSETQYF.

The CDR3 spells CATSDSTGHSGANVLTF. The gene calls are TRBV24-1 and TRBJ2-6; the TRBD1 assignment by TCRdb is unverifiable without DNA. CDR1 and CDR2 from the germline V gene are KGHDR and SFDVKD. The CDR3 totals 17 residues.

The chain carries TRBV5-1 and TRBJ1-2; without DNA, the TCRdb call of TRBD1 cannot be checked. The CDR3 length is 16 residues. Germline values: CDR1 SGHRS, CDR2 YFSETQ. CDR3 region: CASSPRGAPANYGYTF.

V is TRBV15 and J is TRBJ2-5. This CDR3 contains 14 residues. Germline CDR1 is LNHNV and CDR2 is YYDKDF (reference sequence). CDR3 sequence reads: CATGRDRYQETQYF.

The CDR3 sequence is CASRKDGLNTGELFF. This chain joins TRBV6-1 and TRBJ2-2; no DNA is available, so the TRBD2 call from TCRdb remains unchecked. CDR1 and CDR2 (germline): MNHNS, SASEGT. The CDR3 runs 15 residues.

This chain uses TRBV5-1 with TRBJ2-3; TCRdb's D gene call, TRBD1, goes unchecked for lack of DNA. The germline CDR1 and CDR2 sequences are SGHRS and YFSETQ. The CDR3 has 11 residues. CDR3: CASSLDRAQYF.

The CDR3 spells CASSQDRGPYEQYF. The chain couples TRBV4-3 to TRBJ2-7; as DNA is missing, the TRBD1 call by TCRdb cannot be tested. In germline, CDR1 is LGHNA, CDR2 YSLEER. This CDR3 is built from 14 residues.

V gene TRBV18 combines with J gene TRBJ2-7; the TRBD2 assignment by TCRdb is unverifiable without DNA. The CDR3 sequence is 14 residues long. The germline V gene encodes CDR1 KGHSH and CDR2 LQKENI. CDR3: CASSPTSNLYEQYF. Drawing the rest from reference TRBV18 and TRBJ2-7, the complete variable domain is NAGVMQNPRHLVRRRGQEARLRCSPMKGHSHVYWYRQLPEEGLKFMVYLQKENIIDESGMPKERFSAEFPKEGPSILRIQQVVRGDSAAYFCASSPTSNLYEQYFGPGTRLTVT.

The J gene is TRBJ1-5, the V gene TRBV6-1; the D gene TCRdb calls, TRBD1, cannot be checked with no DNA. The germline V gene encodes CDR1 MNHNS and CDR2 SASEGT. The CDR3 totals 14 residues. CDR3 residues: CASSRDRYNQPQHF.

V is TRBV4-3 and J is TRBJ1-3; TCRdb proposes TRBD1, but this gene call is untestable without DNA. The CDR3 spans 17 residues. Germline-derived CDR1 and CDR2 are LGHNA and YSLEER. The CDR3 reads CASSQGRDTISGNTIYF.

The V call is TRBV4-2, the J call TRBJ2-7; TCRdb's D call, TRBD1, is unchecked because there is no DNA. Germline values: CDR1 LGHNA, CDR2 YNFKEQ. The CDR3 has 16 residues. Here the CDR3 reads CASSQDSSGGNYEQYF.

The rearrangement uses TRBV7-2 and TRBJ2-5. In germline, CDR1 is SGHTA, CDR2 FQGNSA. The CDR3 covers 15 residues. CDR3: CASSLWLALSETQYF.

The chain couples TRBV27 to TRBJ2-1; TCRdb selects TRBD2, and the lack of DNA leaves this call unchecked. The CDR3 spans 17 residues. Per the germline V gene, CDR1 is MNHEY and CDR2 is SMNVEV (reference sequence). The CDR3 protein is CASSAPLLAGEYNEQFF.

The CDR3 spells CASSLRDRTYEQYF. The rearrangement uses TRBV5-1 and TRBJ2-7; TCRdb selects TRBD1, and the lack of DNA leaves this call unchecked. Germline V gene sequence: CDR1 SGHRS, CDR2 YFSETQ. The CDR3 contains 14 residues. The variable domain in full, with the rest retrieved from reference TRBV5-1 and TRBJ2-7, is KAGVTQTPRYLIKTRGQQVTLSCSPISGHRSVSWYQQTPGQGLQFLFEYFSETQRNKGNFPGRFSGRQFSNSRSEMNVSTLELGDSALYLCASSLRDRTYEQYFGPGTRLTVT.

The V call is TRBV5-1, the J call TRBJ2-3; TCRdb reports TRBD1, a call that lacks DNA to check it against. Germline CDR1 reads SGHRS; CDR2 reads YFSETQ. The CDR3 is made up of 15 amino acids. The CDR3 loop is CASSLGGGLGDTQYF.

The chain has TRBV18 and TRBJ2-7. CDR1 and CDR2 (germline): KGHSH, LQKENI. This CDR3 region has 12 residues. The CDR3 region is CASSPRDYEQYF.

The V and J genes are TRBV7-8 and TRBJ1-4; TCRdb's D gene call, TRBD1, goes unchecked for lack of DNA. CDR3 length: 17 residues. Germline CDR1 SGHVS, CDR2 FQNEAQ. The CDR3 sequence is CASSSGFAGTENEKLFF.

The V call is TRBV4-2, the J call TRBJ1-4. Germline V gene data show CDR1 as LGHNA and CDR2 as YNFKEQ. This CDR3 comprises 14 residues. The CDR3 region is CASSYNSQNEKLFF.

The chain carries TRBV7-6 and TRBJ2-5; the D call from TCRdb, TRBD2, cannot be confirmed without DNA. Germline V CDR1 and CDR2: SGHVS, FNYEAQ. CDR3 size: 15 residues. This CDR3 reads CASSITSGGQETQYF.

The chain combines TRBV6-2 or TRBV6-3 with TRBJ1-1. This CDR3 comprises 15 residues. CDR1 and CDR2 from the germline V gene are MNHEY and SVGEGT. CDR3 protein: CASSYGGAMNTEAFF.

This chain joins TRBV28 and TRBJ2-7; TCRdb calls TRBD1, which cannot be checked without DNA. Germline loops: CDR1 MDHEN, CDR2 SYDVKM. The CDR3 has 15 residues. The CDR3 sequence is CASSPGQGSPYEQYF.

The V gene is TRBV9, the J gene TRBJ2-5; no DNA is available, so the TRBD1 call from TCRdb remains unchecked. The CDR3 sequence is 15 residues long. Germline assignment: CDR1 SGDLS and CDR2 YYNGEE. Here the CDR3 reads CASSVQLGQEETQYF.

The chain is built from TRBV2 and TRBJ2-1. This CDR3 contains 13 residues. The germline V gene has CDR1 SNHLY and CDR2 FYNNEI. CDR3 sequence reads: CASSEPSYNEQFF.

The J gene is TRBJ2-3, the V gene TRBV5-1; the TCRdb D gene call, TRBD2, has no DNA to confirm it. The CDR3 totals 17 residues. The germline V gene encodes CDR1 SGHRS and CDR2 YFSETQ. The chain's CDR3 is CASSGAGGFLDTDTQYF.

The rearrangement uses TRBV5-1 and TRBJ1-4; TCRdb's D gene call, TRBD1, goes unchecked for lack of DNA. CDR3 size: 15 residues. Germline lookup yields CDR1 SGHRS and CDR2 YFSETQ. This CDR3 is CASTKDSGTNEKLFF.

The chain is built from TRBV3-1 and TRBJ1-6; TCRdb proposes TRBD1, but this gene call is untestable without DNA. The germline CDR1 and CDR2 sequences are LGHDT and YNNKEL (reference sequence). The CDR3 covers 14 residues. CDR3 sequence: CASSRQGVDSPLHF.

CDR3 region: CASSRQGAGEQYF. V is TRBV5-1 and J is TRBJ2-7; TCRdb selects TRBD1, and the lack of DNA leaves this call unchecked. The CDR3 is 13 amino acids. The germline V gene encodes CDR1 SGHRS and CDR2 YFSETQ. The full variable domain, its missing parts supplied by reference TRBV5-1 and TRBJ2-7, is KAGVTQTPRYLIKTRGQQVTLSCSPISGHRSVSWYQQTPGQGLQFLFEYFSETQRNKGNFPGRFSGRQFSNSRSEMNVSTLELGDSALYLCASSRQGAGEQYFGPGTRLTVT.

The rearrangement uses TRBV18 and TRBJ2-7; without DNA, the TCRdb call of TRBD1 cannot be checked. This CDR3 spans 12 amino acids. Germline CDR1 KGHSH, CDR2 LQKENI. CDR3 in amino acids: CASSSTGPGQYF. The whole variable domain, remainder taken from reference TRBV18 and TRBJ2-7, is NAGVMQNPRHLVRRRGQEARLRCSPMKGHSHVYWYRQLPEEGLKFMVYLQKENIIDESGMPKERFSAEFPKEGPSILRIQQVVRGDSAAYFCASSSTGPGQYFGPGTRLTVT.